Listed below are T cell receptor beta chains from one sample, sequenced in a study of beta chain features in type 1 diabetes. Using immunoSEQ multiplex PCR, the repertoire was profiled, and TCRdb retains in-frame clones only, with some absent. The sample carries hundreds of thousands of clones, 30% recorded once. The specimen sequenced was naive CD4+ T cells from blood. Receptors originate from a young man in good health. CDR3s include the opening cysteine and the closing phenylalanine or tryptophan. Each record gives: clone size, V gene, J gene, D gene, CDR3 protein, CDR3 DNA. D genes are given only for firm matches. Clone size is stated in some rows and not others, as once, few, many or a class when expanded.

>few|TRBV5-1|TRBJ1-4|-
CASSFSGSTNEKLFF
TGCGCCAGCAGCTTCTCCGGGTCAACTAATGAAAAACTGTTTTTT
>-|TRBV11-1|TRBJ2-5|-
CASLRGGQVQETQYF
TGTGCCAGCCTACGGGGAGGACAAGTACAAGAGACCCAGTACTTC
>-|TRBV29-1|TRBJ2-2|TRBD2
CSASGSWTGELFF
TGCAGCGCGAGCGGGAGCTGGACCGGGGAGCTGTTTTTT
>few|TRBV27|TRBJ2-5|-
CASSLGRSGVLQETQYF
TGTGCCAGCAGTTTAGGGCGGTCAGGGGTCCTCCAAGAGACCCAGTACTTC
>few|TRBV9|TRBJ2-1|-
CASSVAPPYNEQFF
TGTGCCAGCAGCGTAGCCCCACCGTACAATGAGCAGTTCTTC
>-|TRBV5-4|TRBJ2-1|-
CASSERTNEQFF
TGTGCCAGCAGCGAGAGAACCAATGAGCAGTTCTTC
>few|TRBV5-6|TRBJ2-7|-
CASSFDYEQYF
TGTGCCAGCAGCTTCGACTACGAGCAGTACTTC
>few|TRBV29-1|TRBJ2-5|TRBD1
CSVRTGEETQYF
TGCAGCGTCAGGACAGGGGAAGAGACCCAGTACTTC
>-|TRBV19|TRBJ2-1|TRBD2
CATSGWASGGNEQFF
TGTGCCACCTCAGGATGGGCTAGCGGTGGCAATGAGCAGTTCTTC
>few|TRBV30|TRBJ2-2|-
CAWSRGTGELFF
TGTGCCTGGAGTAGGGGGACCGGGGAGCTGTTTTTT
>few|TRBV5-1|TRBJ2-5|TRBD2
CASTSGETQYF
TGCGCCAGCACTAGCGGAGAGACCCAGTACTTC
>once|TRBV15|TRBJ1-4|-
CATSRDPVRDEKLFF
TGTGCCACCAGCAGAGACCCAGTCAGAGATGAAAAACTGTTTTTT
>few|TRBV7-2|TRBJ1-5|-
CASSSRASNQPQHF
TGTGCCAGCAGCTCCAGGGCAAGCAATCAGCCCCAGCATTTT
>few|TRBV7-9|TRBJ1-5|-
CASSLGGSSNQPQHF
TGTGCCAGCAGCTTAGGTGGTAGCAGCAATCAGCCCCAGCATTTT
>few|TRBV30|TRBJ2-2|TRBD2
CAWSRRRERNTGELFF
TGTGCCTGGAGCCGACGGCGGGAGAGGAACACCGGGGAGCTGTTTTTT
>few|TRBV9|TRBJ2-5|-
CASSVDVAAGETQYF
TGTGCCAGCAGCGTAGATGTTGCGGCGGGAGAGACCCAGTACTTC
>few|TRBV5-4|TRBJ2-3|-
CASSLRKNTDTQYF
TGTGCCAGCAGCTTGCGCAAAAACACAGATACGCAGTATTTT
>-|TRBV28|TRBJ1-2|-
CASKQGGDYGYTF
TGTGCCAGCAAGCAGGGTGGGGACTATGGCTACACCTTC
>-|TRBV30|TRBJ2-1|-
CAWRPRGPAYNEQFF
TGTGCCTGGAGGCCCAGGGGCCCTGCCTACAATGAGCAGTTCTTC
>few|TRBV30|TRBJ2-3|-
CAWSGGYTDTQYF
TGTGCCTGGTCTGGCGGATACACAGATACGCAGTATTTT
>-|TRBV30|TRBJ2-5|-
CAWSGRGETQYF
TGTGCCTGGAGTGGCCGGGGGGAGACCCAGTACTTC
>-|TRBV18|TRBJ2-3|-
CASSPSASADTQYF
TGTGCCAGCTCACCATCCGCTAGCGCGGATACGCAGTATTTT
>few|TRBV4-3|TRBJ2-3|TRBD1
CASNRDRGTDTQYF
TGCGCCAGCAATCGGGACAGGGGTACAGATACGCAGTATTTT
>-|TRBV5-1|TRBJ2-2|-
CASSYGPGEATGELFF
TGCGCCAGCAGCTACGGGCCGGGAGAGGCCACCGGGGAGCTGTTTTTT
>few|TRBV29-1|TRBJ1-2|-
CSVVFGLYYGYTF
TGCAGCGTCGTTTTCGGGTTGTACTATGGCTACACCTTC
>-|TRBV10-1|TRBJ2-1|-
CASSPHGGGYNEQFF
TGCGCCAGCAGTCCCCACGGCGGAGGCTACAATGAGCAGTTCTTC
>-|TRBV30|TRBJ1-2|-
CAWSHANYGYTF
TGTGCCTGGAGCCACGCTAACTATGGCTACACCTTC
>few|TRBV30|TRBJ2-1|TRBD1
CAWSTGQADNEQFF
TGTGCCTGGAGTACGGGACAGGCTGACAATGAGCAGTTCTTC
>-|TRBV7-2|TRBJ2-3|-
CASSPEARSTDTQYF
TGTGCCAGCAGCCCAGAGGCCCGATCCACAGATACGCAGTATTTT
>-|TRBV6-6|TRBJ2-7|TRBD1
CASEQGASGEYEQYF
TGTGCCAGCGAACAGGGGGCTAGCGGAGAGTACGAGCAGTACTTC
>-|TRBV7-9|TRBJ2-2|-
CASSLRLITGELFF
TGTGCCAGCAGCTTAAGGCTGATCACCGGGGAGCTGTTTTTT
>-|TRBV29-1|TRBJ2-6|-
CSVDISGANVLTF
TGCAGCGTTGACATTTCTGGGGCCAACGTCCTGACTTTC
>few|TRBV4-3|TRBJ2-3|-
CASTTVSTDTQYF
TGCGCCAGCACTACAGTTTCCACAGATACGCAGTATTTT
>-|TRBV14|TRBJ1-2|-
CASSQDRGYYGYTF
TGTGCCAGCAGCCAAGATCGGGGGTACTATGGCTACACCTTC
>-|TRBV5-1|TRBJ2-3|-
CASSGRGADTDTQYF
TGCGCCAGCAGCGGCCGCGGGGCCGACACAGATACGCAGTATTTT
>few|TRBV7-9|TRBJ2-2|TRBD1
CASSFWDRNTGELFF
TGTGCCAGCAGCTTTTGGGACAGAAACACCGGGGAGCTGTTTTTT
>few|TRBV15|TRBJ2-5|TRBD2
CATSRDGPSGSQETQYF
TGTGCCACCAGCAGAGATGGCCCTAGCGGGAGCCAAGAGACCCAGTACTTC
>-|TRBV4-3|TRBJ2-2|-
CASSQDGLWGELFF
TGCGCCAGCAGCCAAGATGGTTTATGGGGGGAGCTGTTTTTT
>-|TRBV5-6|TRBJ2-6|-
CASSRHGQLSGANVLTF
TGTGCCAGCAGCCGTCACGGACAACTCTCTGGGGCCAACGTCCTGACTTTC
>-|TRBV29-1|TRBJ1-1|-
CSVAIRGENTEAFF
TGCAGCGTTGCCATCAGGGGAGAGAACACTGAAGCTTTCTTT
>-|TRBV9|TRBJ2-1|TRBD2
CASSVQSGRWNEQFF
TGTGCCAGCAGCGTACAAAGCGGGAGATGGAATGAGCAGTTCTTC
>-|TRBV29-1|TRBJ1-3|TRBD1
CSVKGTASSGNTIYF
TGCAGCGTGAAAGGGACAGCGAGCTCTGGAAACACCATATATTTT